This is a list of T cell receptor beta chains from one sample in a study of OX40 agonist ivuxolimab in advanced cancers. Assay used: immunoSEQ multiplex PCR; TCRdb lists only in-frame clones, some missing. The profile shows some 62,000 clones, approximately 85% of them singletons. This sample comprised CD4+ or CD8+ T cells sorted from blood, obtained in a trial of the OX40 agonist ivuxolimab. These TCRs come from an adult with an advanced solid tumor such as melanoma, head and neck, liver or kidney cancer. Each CDR3 is given with its conserved first and last residue. The order of the fields is V gene, D gene, CDR3 length, CDR3 protein. The D gene is left open where the match is weak.

>TRBV10-3|-|14
CATSESGRNTEAFF
>TRBV12-5|-|15
CASGLPSRGQETQYF
>TRBV7-2|-|13
CASSLNSRAEAFF
>TRBV27|-|13
CASSPTTNQPQHF
>TRBV19|-|14
CATRETGSAGELFF
>TRBV27|-|14
CASSLVRSTDTQYF
>TRBV27|TRBD1|14
CASSTDYRGRGYTF
>TRBV4-1|TRBD2|13
CASSLRAGDWQYF
>TRBV29-1|-|14
CSSGGGGRTDTQYF
>TRBV5-1|-|16
CASSFGGGWVAQTQYF
>TRBV6-5|TRBD2|14
CASRKAGVYNEQFF
>TRBV5-1|-|15
CASSYQTGLSEKLFF
>TRBV28|-|16
CASSPYVEDRAYEQYF
>TRBV7-9|-|16
CASSFPSDGQTYEQYF
>TRBV30|TRBD2|13
CAWSTTSGSEQYF
>TRBV9|-|16
CASSVEGSYSYNEQFF
>TRBV2|-|14
CASSKRLTDEKLFF
>TRBV5-1|-|13
CASSLAEDQPQHF
>TRBV28|-|16
CASSSPGRRIPYEQYF
>TRBV28|-|14
CASSPDERAWPQHF
>TRBV9|TRBD2|16
CASSDIAGVSYNEQFF
>TRBV5-4|-|13
CASSLDRAQEAFF
>TRBV19|-|13
CASSGQGNTEAFF
>TRBV4-2|-|15
CASSQDAGNNEKLFF
>TRBV7-9|TRBD1|14
CASSFDRDNQPQHF
>TRBV11-3|-|13
CASSLAGSRAPFF
>TRBV4-3|TRBD1|15
CASSQGTGGAYEQFF
>TRBV19|TRBD1|15
CASKDRPSSTDTQYF
>TRBV10-3|TRBD2|15
CAISLERGAPETQYF
>TRBV6-5|-|11
CASSDTDTQYF
>TRBV5-1|-|14
CASSRSGQSEKLFF
>TRBV21-1|-|17
CASTDTSGGSRDNEQFF
>TRBV7-2|TRBD1|14
CASSLGGQGYEQYF
>TRBV6-5|-|15
CASSYRETGFHEQYF
>TRBV6-6|TRBD1|15
CASSPSGTGVYGYTF
>TRBV6-6|TRBD1|14
CASTPGTGPVEQFF
>TRBV29-1|-|12
CSVASGAYEQYF
>TRBV9|-|15
CASSVGGTASYEQYF
>TRBV7-7|-|16
CASSKYQGGRAGELFF
>TRBV4-1|-|16
CASSQEESGVNTEAFF
>TRBV7-9|-|15
CASSLGAGLQGGYTF
>TRBV2|-|18
CASSEIALRVFSNQPQHF
>TRBV27|-|13
CASSRRDRIEQYF
>TRBV7-3|-|13
CASSPPGVGTQYF
>TRBV29-1|-|13
CSVELGAGYGYTF